This T cell receptor beta chain came from a study of read filtering for tumor transcriptome and immune sequencing. Study-wide results and limits: IR-seq and RNA-seq agreed better without single-read clonotypes. Approximately 80% of IR-seq clonotypes had one read, totaling about 3.5% of reads; RNA-seq: 74.6% and 44.6%. Compared with RNA-seq, IR-seq gave much higher clonotype depth and reliability.

At the time of active disease, bone marrow was collected from every patient. Germline V gives CDR1 SGHAT, CDR2 FQNNGV. This CDR3 is 11 amino acids long. From 350 to 500 ng of RNA, a library with molecular barcoded alpha/delta and beta/gamma adaptors was made. A single record per CDR3 protein comes from TCRdb applying MiXCR to the reads. The sample includes about 130,000 distinct CDR3 sequences, 13% seen only once; the top ten take approximately 10%. Worth noting for this clonotype: Its antigen is unidentified. At one end the junction does not follow the germline gene, possibly because of a read error.

Source material: a population of CD138-negative cells sorted from bone marrow. The TCR originated in a donor at least 40 years old with multiple myeloma. The V call is TRBV11-2, the J call TRBJ2-1; D call uncertain. CDR3 nucleotides: TGTGCCAGCAGCACATACAATGAGCAGTCCTTC. It translates to CASSTYNEQSF.